The 9 T cell receptor beta chains presented below share a single source sample, sequenced in a study of T cell changes during pregnancy in multiple sclerosis. Clones were sequenced by immunoSEQ multiplex PCR, and TCRdb holds only the in-frame ones, with some missing. The sample includes some 100,000 clones, almost 95% of them seen just once. The material sequenced was peripheral blood, taken before pregnancy. Every receptor here comes from a female donor with multiple sclerosis, enrolled in a pregnancy study.

This chain connects TRBV7-6 to TRBJ1-3; unclear D gene. This CDR3 has 18 amino acids. The germline V and J ends were trimmed by 1 base and 3 bases, with 19 bases remaining between them. CDR1 and CDR2 from the germline V gene are SGHVS and FNYEAQ. CDR3 sequence: CASSLGRSERFLGNTIYF. The CDR3 DNA sequence: TGTGCCAGCAGCTTAGGGCGGTCGGAAAGGTTCCTTGGAAACACCATATATTTT.

The V call is TRBV7-9, the J call TRBJ2-5, with D possibly matching TRBD1 (6 bases). CDR3 length equals 15 residues. The V end lost 5 bases, the J end lost 2 bases, and 15 bases lay between the germline ends. Germline V gives CDR1 SEHNR, CDR2 FQNEAQ (reference sequence). This CDR3 is CASSRSTQGQETQYF. The DNA of the CDR3 is TGTGCCAGCAGCCGCTCGACACAGGGACAAGAGACCCAGTACTTC.

The chain recombines TRBV7-9 with TRBJ2-5; TRBD2 aligns across 9 bases. The CDR3 is made up of 15 amino acids. The trim removed 3 bases at V and 1 base at J, leaving 3 bases unmatched. Germline values: CDR1 SEHNR, CDR2 FQNEAQ (reference sequence). CDR3 sequence: CASSFSGSAQETQYF. The CDR3 region has the DNA TGTGCCAGCAGCTTTAGCGGGAGCGCCCAAGAGACCCAGTACTTC.

The chain combines TRBV19 with TRBJ1-1; D is perhaps TRBD1 (6 bases). V was pared by 1 base and J by 0 bases, with 9 bases between. The germline V gene encodes CDR1 LNHDA and CDR2 SQIVND (reference sequence). There are 15 residues in the CDR3. The CDR3 DNA reads as TGTGCCAGTAGTATAGGCCAGGGGATGAACACTGAAGCTTTCTTT. Its translation: CASSIGQGMNTEAFF.

There are a few counts of this clone. The V call is TRBV6-5, the J call TRBJ1-1; the D gene is possibly TRBD1 (6 bases). The CDR3 loop spans 14 amino acids. Germline V lookup: CDR1 MNHEY, CDR2 SVGAGI. The ends were cut back, 6 bases at V and 0 bases at J, with 11 bases in the middle. This CDR3 is CASSLDRLNTEAFF. CDR3 coding DNA: TGTGCCAGCAGCTTGGACAGACTGAACACTGAAGCTTTCTTT.

The V and J genes are TRBV12-5 and TRBJ2-3, with D unresolved. V lost 5 bases to trimming and J lost 0 bases, with 12 bases between them. The CDR3 runs 15 residues. The germline CDR1 and CDR2 sequences are LGHNT and FRNRAP. The chain's CDR3 is CASGPRGVSTDTQYF. DNA for the CDR3: TGTGCTAGTGGTCCCCGAGGAGTTAGCACAGATACGCAGTATTTT. The whole variable domain, filled in from reference TRBV12-5 and TRBJ2-3, reads DARVTQTPRHKVTEMGQEVTMRCQPILGHNTVFWYRQTMMQGLELLAYFRNRAPLDDSGMPKDRFSAEMPDATLATLKIQPSEPRDSAVYFCASGPRGVSTDTQYFGPGTRLTVL.

The rearrangement links TRBV29-1 to TRBJ2-2; possibly TRBD1 for D (5 bases). There are 15 residues in the CDR3. With 4 bases removed from V and 3 bases from J, the gap between germline ends came to 15 bases. Germline assignment: CDR1 SQVTM and CDR2 ANQGSEA. In DNA, the CDR3 is TGCAGCGTTGCCGGAACAGGTTGGGACACCGGGGAGCTGTTTTTT. Its protein is CSVAGTGWDTGELFF.

The gene calls are TRBV27 and TRBJ2-7; 9 positions agree with TRBD1. CDR3 length: 15 amino acids. The V gene end was trimmed by 6 bases and the J gene end by 4 bases; junction bases not matched to a gene: 10. In germline, CDR1 is MNHEY, CDR2 SMNVEV (reference sequence). This CDR3 is CASSLGTGLFYEQYF. The CDR3 DNA reads TGTGCCAGCAGCCTAGGGACAGGGTTATTTTACGAGCAGTACTTC.

DNA of the CDR3: TGTGCCAGCAGCACCAATGAATTGGACAGCCGAAATAGCAATCAGCCCCAGCATTTT. This gives the protein CASSTNELDSRNSNQPQHF. The chain links TRBV21-1 to TRBJ1-5; TRBD1 is taken as the D call from the table, unchecked against the DNA. TRBV21-1 is annotated as a pseudogene. The CDR3 spans 19 residues.